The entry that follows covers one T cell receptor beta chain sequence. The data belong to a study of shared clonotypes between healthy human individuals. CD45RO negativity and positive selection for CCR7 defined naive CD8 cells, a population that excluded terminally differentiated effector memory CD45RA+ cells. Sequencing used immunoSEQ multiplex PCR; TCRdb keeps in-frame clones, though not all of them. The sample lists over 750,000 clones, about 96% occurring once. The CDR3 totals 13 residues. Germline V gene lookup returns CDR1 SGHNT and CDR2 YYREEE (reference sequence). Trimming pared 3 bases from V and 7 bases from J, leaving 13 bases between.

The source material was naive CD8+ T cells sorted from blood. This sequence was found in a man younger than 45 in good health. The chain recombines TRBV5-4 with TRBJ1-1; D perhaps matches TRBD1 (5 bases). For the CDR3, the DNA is TGTGCCAGCAGCTCCAGGGTTGAGGATGAAGCTTTCTTT. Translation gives CASSSRVEDEAFF.